Below are 25 T cell receptor beta chains sequenced from a single sample in a study of molecular identifiers for immune sequencing clone quantification. TCRdb analysed the PCR reads with MiXCR anew, one entry per CDR3 protein. The sample records about 65,000 distinct CDR3 sequences, 15% to 20% being singletons. Sequencing was performed on naive CD8+ T cells from blood, with Jurkat cell RNA spiked in. Subset specified: FACS-sorted CD8+CD4-CCR7+CD45RA+ naive T cells. The receptors stem from a human donor in good health. Some libraries in this study had Jurkat cell RNA spiked in.

This clonotype appeared many times. The chain combines TRBV27 with TRBJ2-7, with 10 bases aligning to TRBD2. In germline, CDR1 is MNHEY, CDR2 SMNVEV (reference sequence). This CDR3 region has 17 residues. The V and J ends lost 0 bases and 5 bases, in that order; junction bases with no gene match: 10. CDR3 sequence: CASSLSGPASGSHEQYF. CDR3 nucleotides: TGTGCCAGCAGTTTATCGGGCCCGGCTAGCGGGAGCCACGAGCAGTACTTC.

Note on this clonotype: One junction end does not reproduce the germline sequence, and a read error may be involved. The rearrangement uses TRBV7-9 and TRBJ2-5; possibly TRBD1 for D (6 bases). Looked up from germline, CDR1 is SEHNR and CDR2 is FQNEAQ (reference sequence). The CDR3 runs to 14 residues. The DNA of the CDR3 is TGTACCAGCGAAGTGGGCAGGGGCGTGGAGACCCAGTACTTC. This encodes CTSEVGRGVETQYF.

This clonotype showed up many times. The chain employs TRBV6-4 and TRBJ1-2, with a weak D call TRBD1 (6 bases). Germline-derived CDR1 and CDR2 are MRHNA and SNTAGT. V was clipped by 5 bases and J by 4 bases, with 20 bases between them. The CDR3 length is 16 residues. The CDR3 coding sequence is TGTGCCAGCAGTCCCTACAAATGGACAGCAAGCTATGGCTACACCTTC. Its protein product is CASSPYKWTASYGYTF.

This clonotype was counted at least ten times. This chain links TRBV7-9 with TRBJ1-6, with no clear D. This CDR3 is 16 amino acids long. V was trimmed by 5 bases and J by 1 base, leaving 12 bases between them. Germline lookup yields CDR1 SEHNR and CDR2 FQNEAQ (reference sequence). CDR3 in amino acids: CASSELAGSYNSPLHF. CDR3 in DNA: TGTGCCAGCAGCGAACTAGCGGGGTCCTATAATTCACCCCTCCACTTT.

As to this clonotype: A much larger clone differs by one base, so this may be a read error. The chain links TRBV7-9 to TRBJ2-3; perhaps TRBD1 as D (6 bases). This CDR3 spans 18 amino acids. Trimming removed 5 bases at V and 2 bases at J, with 23 bases between. In germline, CDR1 is SEHNR, CDR2 FQNEAQ (reference sequence). The CDR3 spells CASSPETPQGVNTDTQYF. Written as DNA, the CDR3 is TGTGCCAGCAGCCCGGAGACACCACAGGGAGTAAACACAGATACGCAGTATTTT.

As for this clonotype: A much larger clone differs by one base, so this may be a read error. The J gene is TRBJ2-1, the V gene TRBV7-8; D may be TRBD2 (6 bases). Germline V gene data show CDR1 as SGHVS and CDR2 as FQNEAQ. The CDR3 extends over 14 amino acids. The CDR3 coding sequence is TGTGCCAGCAGCTCCCACCAGGGAGGCAATGAGCAGCTCTTC. This encodes CASSSHQGGNEQLF.

This clonotype was observed many times. This chain connects TRBV7-9 to TRBJ2-1; D is perhaps TRBD2 (6 bases). The CDR3 runs to 13 residues. Germline V gene sequence: CDR1 SEHNR, CDR2 FQNEAQ (reference sequence). V lost 1 base to trimming and J lost 8 bases, with 9 bases between them. CDR3 sequence (DNA): TGTGCCAGCAGCTTAGGACCGGGGGATGAGCAGTTCTTC. This gives the protein CASSLGPGDEQFF.

In its sample, this clonotype was seen many times. The J gene is TRBJ2-7, the V gene TRBV4-2; the match to TRBD2 covers 7 bases. Germline V CDR1 and CDR2: LGHNA, YNFKEQ. The length of the CDR3 is 15 residues. V dropped 4 bases and J dropped 1; count of bases not matched to a gene: 7. The CDR3 coding sequence is TGTGCCAGCAGCCTCGAGAGCGGGGTGTCCTACGAGCAGTACTTC. Its protein product is CASSLESGVSYEQYF.

A word on this clonotype: This may be a read error, as it is one base from a much larger clone. J is TRBJ2-1 and V is TRBV13; 7 bases agree with TRBD2. This CDR3 comprises 20 residues. The germline gives CDR1 PRHDT, CDR2 FYEKMQ (reference sequence). The CDR3 sequence: CASSLDGGSLTLDSYNVQFF. The CDR3 nucleotides read TGTGCCAGCAGCTTAGATGGCGGGAGTTTAACTCTCGACTCCTACAATGTGCAGTTCTTC.

A note on this clonotype: A much larger clone lies one base from this, so it may be a read error. V and J are TRBV28 and TRBJ2-7, with 10 bases fitting TRBD2. CDR3 length: 15 residues. Per the germline V gene, CDR1 is MDHEN and CDR2 is SYDVKM. The CDR3 reads CTSSSEPSGRHEQYF. The DNA for the CDR3 is TGTACCAGCAGTTCCGAGCCTAGCGGGAGACACGAGCAGTACTTC.

The genes are TRBV3-1 and TRBJ1-2; a weak D match, TRBD1 (5 bases). The CDR3 totals 16 residues. The V gene's germline CDR1 is LGHDT and CDR2 YNNKEL (reference sequence). V shed 0 bases and J shed 2 bases, with 13 bases lying between them. CDR3 residues: CASSQDPSPGNYGYTF. In nucleotides, the CDR3 is TGTGCCAGCAGCCAAGACCCCTCACCAGGGAACTATGGCTACACCTTC.

The gene calls are TRBV27 and TRBJ2-2; weak D call: TRBD1 (6 bases). The germline gives CDR1 MNHEY, CDR2 SMNVEV (reference sequence). V lost 2 bases to trimming and J lost 6 bases, with 10 bases between them. CDR3 length: 14 amino acids. CDR3 DNA sequence: TGTGCCAGCAGTTTAATTGGGGGCCCCGGGGAGCTGTTTTTT. Translation gives CASSLIGGPGELFF.

The chain links TRBV10-3 to TRBJ2-1; D is undetermined. Germline CDR1 ENHRY, CDR2 SYGVKD. Between the trimmed V and J ends, which lost 0 bases and 5 bases, there was a span of 11 bases. The CDR3 totals 15 residues. Here the CDR3 reads CAISESQQTDNEQFF. CDR3 nucleotides: TGTGCCATCAGTGAGTCGCAGCAGACTGACAATGAGCAGTTCTTC.

V usage is TRBV21-1 and J usage is TRBJ2-1; TRBD2 is taken as the D call from the table, unchecked against the DNA. TRBV21-1 is deemed a pseudogene. The CDR3 sequence is 16 residues long. The CDR3 protein is CASSDHGTSGPNEQFF. The CDR3 DNA reads as TGTGCCAGCAGCGACCACGGGACTAGCGGGCCGAATGAGCAGTTCTTC.

This clonotype came up many times. This chain joins TRBV5-1 and TRBJ2-7; TRBD2 matches at 14 bases. The germline V gene has CDR1 SGHRS and CDR2 YFSETQ. V lost 2 bases and J lost 3; bases outside the gene matches: 10. The CDR3 totals 18 residues. The CDR3 sequence is CASSFGGLAGEGVYEQYF. As DNA, the CDR3 is TGCGCCAGCAGCTTTGGGGGACTAGCGGGAGAGGGGGTCTACGAGCAGTACTTC.

Many counts were recorded for this clonotype. This rearrangement joins TRBV29-1 to TRBJ1-2; the D is unclear. V was trimmed by 6 bases and J by 0 bases, leaving 17 bases between them. The CDR3 has 15 amino acids. Germline values: CDR1 SQVTM, CDR2 ANQGSEA. Here the CDR3 DNA reads TGCAGCGTCGACCCTTTTCTTGAGGCTAACTATGGCTACACCTTC. Its translation is CSVDPFLEANYGYTF.

A word on this clonotype: It may be a read error: a sequence one base away is much more abundant. J is TRBJ1-5 and V is TRBV5-3, with 8 bases that match TRBD1. TRBV5-3 is given ORF status, its function remaining uncertain. With V trimmed by 8 bases and J by 1 base, 8 bases remained unmatched. CDR3 length: 15 amino acids. Here the CDR3 DNA reads TGTGCCAGCAACCTGGGACAGGAGAGCAATCAGCCCCAGCATTTT. Translated, it gives CASNLGQESNQPQHF.

This clonotype was counted ten times or more. V usage is TRBV30 and J usage is TRBJ2-3, with 11 positions matching TRBD2. V dropped 4 bases and J dropped 2; count of bases not matched to a gene: 8. Germline V gene sequence: CDR1 GTSNPN, CDR2 SVGIG (reference sequence). This CDR3 contains 16 residues. CDR3 sequence reads: CAWNGLAGGPTDTQYF. The CDR3 DNA reads TGTGCCTGGAATGGTCTAGCGGGAGGCCCCACAGATACGCAGTATTTT.

This chain uses TRBV7-6 with TRBJ2-7; 8 bases align to TRBD2. V shed 8 bases and J 5 bases; nucleotides not matched to a gene: 14. The CDR3 sequence is 15 residues long. Germline V lookup: CDR1 SGHVS, CDR2 FNYEAQ. The CDR3 protein is CASGPYEPAGDEQYF. The CDR3 DNA follows: TGTGCCAGCGGCCCCTATGAGCCAGCGGGAGACGAGCAGTACTTC.

There are many counts of this clonotype. The chain carries TRBV28 and TRBJ2-7, with TRBD2 matching over 13 bases. The CDR3 loop spans 16 amino acids. From germline, CDR1 is MDHEN and CDR2 SYDVKM. The junction had 6 bases not matched to a gene; V was cut back by 5 bases and J by 2 bases. The CDR3 sequence is CASSGPGLAGPYEQYF. CDR3 nucleotide sequence: TGTGCCAGCAGTGGACCGGGACTAGCGGGGCCCTACGAGCAGTACTTC.

This clonotype was detected many times. V usage is TRBV12-3 or TRBV12-4 and J usage is TRBJ2-6; D tentatively fits TRBD1 or TRBD2 (6 bases each). Trimming took 7 bases from V and 0 from J, leaving 16 bases between them. The CDR3 totals 17 residues. CDR3 sequence reads: CASTLGGLSSGANVLTF. CDR3 nucleotides: TGTGCCAGCACCCTAGGGGGACTGAGCTCTGGGGCCAACGTCCTGACTTTC.

In the case of this clonotype: This may come from a read error, since a much larger clone is one base off. This chain uses TRBV5-6 with TRBJ2-2; 7 nucleotides agree with TRBD1. The CDR3 is 17 amino acids. In germline, CDR1 is SGHDT, CDR2 YYEEEE. As DNA, the CDR3 is TGTGCCAGCAGCCTTGAATTCGGGACAGTATCCACCGGGGAGCCGTTTTTT. This sequence encodes CASSLEFGTVSTGEPFF.

The chain has TRBV7-8 and TRBJ2-2; 11 positions match TRBD2. Germline V gives CDR1 SGHVS, CDR2 FQNEAQ. The CDR3 is 16 amino acids. Trimming took 6 bases from V and 4 from J; bases not matched to a gene: 7. The chain's CDR3 is CASRLTSGNPTGELFF. The CDR3, as DNA: TGTGCCAGCAGGCTGACTAGCGGGAACCCCACCGGGGAGCTGTTTTTT.

Remarks on this clonotype: Just one base apart from a much larger clone, this may be a read error. The V gene is TRBV9, the J gene TRBJ1-1; D ambiguous. CDR3 length equals 13 residues. Looked up from germline, CDR1 is SGDLS and CDR2 is YYNGEE. The CDR3 coding sequence is TGTGCCAGCAGCCGAGGGAAAAACACTGAAGCTCTCTTT. Protein sequence: CASSRGKNTEALF.

A word on this clonotype: A much larger clonotype is one base distant, so this may be a read error. This chain joins TRBV19 and TRBJ2-4; the D gene is possibly TRBD2 (6 bases). This CDR3 region has 14 residues. Between the trimmed V and J ends, which lost 8 bases and 6 bases, there was a span of 17 bases. The V gene's germline CDR1 is LNHDA and CDR2 SQIVND (reference sequence). The CDR3 loop is CASGAWDSSNIQYF. CDR3 in DNA: TGTGCCAGTGGTGCTTGGGACTCCTCAAACATTCAGTACTTC.